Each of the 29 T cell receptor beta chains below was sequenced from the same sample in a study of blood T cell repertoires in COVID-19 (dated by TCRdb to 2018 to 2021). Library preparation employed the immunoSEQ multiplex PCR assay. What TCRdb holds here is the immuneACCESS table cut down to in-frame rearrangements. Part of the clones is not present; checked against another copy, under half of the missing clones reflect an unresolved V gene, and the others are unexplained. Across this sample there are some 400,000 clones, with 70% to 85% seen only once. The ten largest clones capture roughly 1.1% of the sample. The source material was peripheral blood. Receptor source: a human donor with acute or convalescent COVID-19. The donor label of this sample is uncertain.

The CDR3 DNA reads TGCGCCAGCAGCCCTGGGGGGGGCCTCTCCTACGAGCAGTACTTC. Its protein is CASSPGGGLSYEQYF. This chain joins TRBV4-1 and TRBJ2-7, with D perhaps matching TRBD2 (7 bases). The V gene lost 4 bases and the J gene lost 0 bases, with 13 bases spanning the gap. Germline V lookup: CDR1 MGHRA, CDR2 YSYEKL. The CDR3 extends over 15 amino acids.

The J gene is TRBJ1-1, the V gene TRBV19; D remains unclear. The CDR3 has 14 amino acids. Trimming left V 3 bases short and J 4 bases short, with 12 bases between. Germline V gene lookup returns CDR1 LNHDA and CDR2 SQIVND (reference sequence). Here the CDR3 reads CASSIPGVSTEAFF. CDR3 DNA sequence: TGTGCCAGTAGTATTCCCGGGGTGAGCACTGAAGCTTTCTTT.

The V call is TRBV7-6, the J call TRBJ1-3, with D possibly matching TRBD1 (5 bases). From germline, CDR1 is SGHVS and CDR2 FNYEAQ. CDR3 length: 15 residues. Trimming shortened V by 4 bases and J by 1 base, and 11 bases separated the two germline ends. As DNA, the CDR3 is TGTGCCAGCAGCTCGTCCAGGGCTTCTGGAAACACCATATATTTT. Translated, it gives CASSSSRASGNTIYF.

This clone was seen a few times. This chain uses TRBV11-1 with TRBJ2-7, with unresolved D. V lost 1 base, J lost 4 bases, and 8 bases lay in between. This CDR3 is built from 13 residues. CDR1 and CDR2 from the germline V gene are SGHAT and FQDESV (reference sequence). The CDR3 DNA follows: TGTGCCAGCAGCTTAGAACTACTTTACGAGCAGTACTTC. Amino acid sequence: CASSLELLYEQYF.

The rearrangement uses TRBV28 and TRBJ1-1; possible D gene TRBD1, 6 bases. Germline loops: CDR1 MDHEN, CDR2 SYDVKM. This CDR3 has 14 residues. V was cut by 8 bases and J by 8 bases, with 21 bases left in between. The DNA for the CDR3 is TGTGCCAGCGCTAGGAGAGGGAGGGGGAGGGAAGCTTTCTTT. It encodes CASARRGRGREAFF.

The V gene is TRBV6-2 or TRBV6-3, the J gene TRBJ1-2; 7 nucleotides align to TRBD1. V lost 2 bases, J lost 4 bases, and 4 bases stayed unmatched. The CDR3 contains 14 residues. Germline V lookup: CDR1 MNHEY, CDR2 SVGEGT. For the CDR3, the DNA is TGTGCCAGCAGTTACCCGGACAGGCCCTATGGCTACACCTTC. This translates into CASSYPDRPYGYTF.

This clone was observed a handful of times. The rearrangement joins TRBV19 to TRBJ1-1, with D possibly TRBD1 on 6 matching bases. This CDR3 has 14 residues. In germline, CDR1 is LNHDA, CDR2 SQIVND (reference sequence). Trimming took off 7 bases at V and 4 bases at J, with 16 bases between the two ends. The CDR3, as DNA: TGTGCCAGTACGGGAGGAGGACAGACCACTGAAGCTTTCTTT. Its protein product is CASTGGGQTTEAFF.

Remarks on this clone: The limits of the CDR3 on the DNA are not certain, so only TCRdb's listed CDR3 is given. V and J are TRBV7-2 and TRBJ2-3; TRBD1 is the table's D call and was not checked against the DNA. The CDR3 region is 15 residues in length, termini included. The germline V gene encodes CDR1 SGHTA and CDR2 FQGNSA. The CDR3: CASSFGPGHTDTQYF.

The chain's CDR3 is CASSWATANSPLHF. The CDR3 DNA follows: TGTGCCAGCAGTTGGGCGACAGCAAATTCACCCCTCCACTTT. The chain links TRBV6-6 to TRBJ1-6; perhaps TRBD1 as D (5 bases). The V gene's germline CDR1 is MNHNY and CDR2 SVGAGI (reference sequence). This CDR3 is 14 amino acids long. V dropped 4 bases and J dropped 7 bases, with 11 bases sitting between them.

CDR3 DNA sequence: TGTGCCAGCAGTTTAAGGGGGGGAGGCCCCTACGAGCAGTACTTC. Translating gives CASSLRGGGPYEQYF. The chain recombines TRBV6-5 with TRBJ2-7; the D gene is possibly TRBD2 (7 bases). From germline, CDR1 is MNHEY and CDR2 SVGAGI. This CDR3 has 15 amino acids. The V gene lost 4 bases and the J gene lost 2 bases, with 15 bases spanning the gap.

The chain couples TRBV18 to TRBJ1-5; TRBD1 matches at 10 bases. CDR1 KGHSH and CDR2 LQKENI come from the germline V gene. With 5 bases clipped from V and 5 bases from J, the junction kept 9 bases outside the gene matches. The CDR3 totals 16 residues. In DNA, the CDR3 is TGTGCCAGCTCAGACGGACAGGGGGTGTTGGATCAGCCCCAGCATTTT. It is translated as CASSDGQGVLDQPQHF.

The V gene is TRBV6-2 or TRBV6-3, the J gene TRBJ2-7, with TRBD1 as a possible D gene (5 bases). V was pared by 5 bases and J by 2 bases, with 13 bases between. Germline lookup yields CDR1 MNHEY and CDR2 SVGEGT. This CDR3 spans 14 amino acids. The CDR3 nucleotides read TGTGCCAGCAGTAACCACAGGAAACCCTACGAGCAGTACTTC. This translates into CASSNHRKPYEQYF.

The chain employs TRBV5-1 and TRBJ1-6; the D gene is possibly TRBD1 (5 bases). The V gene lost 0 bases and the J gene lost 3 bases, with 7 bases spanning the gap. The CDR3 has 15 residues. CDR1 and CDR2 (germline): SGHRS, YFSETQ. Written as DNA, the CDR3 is TGCGCCAGCAGCTTGGCCCAGGGCTATAATTCACCCCTCCACTTT. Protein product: CASSLAQGYNSPLHF.

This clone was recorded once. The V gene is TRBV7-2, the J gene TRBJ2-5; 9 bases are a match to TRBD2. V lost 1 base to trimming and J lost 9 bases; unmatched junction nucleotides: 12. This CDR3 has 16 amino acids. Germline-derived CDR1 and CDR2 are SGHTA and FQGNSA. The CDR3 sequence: CASSLEARGGHRAQYF. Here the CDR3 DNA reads TGTGCCAGCAGCTTAGAGGCGCGGGGGGGCCATAGGGCCCAGTACTTC. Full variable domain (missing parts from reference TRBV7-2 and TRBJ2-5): GAGVSQSPSNKVTEKGKDVELRCDPISGHTALYWYRQSLGQGLEFLIYFQGNSAPDKSGLPSDRFSAERTGGSVSTLTIQRTQQEDSAVYLCASSLEARGGHRAQYFGPGTRLLVL.

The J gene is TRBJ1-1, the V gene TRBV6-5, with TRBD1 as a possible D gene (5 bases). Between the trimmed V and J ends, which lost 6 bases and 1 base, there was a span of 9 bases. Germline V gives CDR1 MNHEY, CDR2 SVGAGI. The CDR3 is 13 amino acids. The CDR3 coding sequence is TGTGCCAGCAGGGGGCGGGGGAACACTGAAGCTTTCTTT. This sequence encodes CASRGRGNTEAFF.

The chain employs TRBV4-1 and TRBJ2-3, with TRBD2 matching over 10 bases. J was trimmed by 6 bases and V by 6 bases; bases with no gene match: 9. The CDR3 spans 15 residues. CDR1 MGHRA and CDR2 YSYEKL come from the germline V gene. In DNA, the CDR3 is TGCGCCAGCAGAATGGCTAGCGGGAGTCCCGATACGCAGTATTTT. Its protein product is CASRMASGSPDTQYF.

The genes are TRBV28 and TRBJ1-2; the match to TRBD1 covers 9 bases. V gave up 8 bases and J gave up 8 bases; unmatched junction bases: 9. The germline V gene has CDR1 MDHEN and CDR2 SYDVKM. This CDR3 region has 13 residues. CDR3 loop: CASRSQGAQGYTF. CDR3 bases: TGTGCCAGCCGGTCACAGGGGGCGCAAGGCTACACCTTC.

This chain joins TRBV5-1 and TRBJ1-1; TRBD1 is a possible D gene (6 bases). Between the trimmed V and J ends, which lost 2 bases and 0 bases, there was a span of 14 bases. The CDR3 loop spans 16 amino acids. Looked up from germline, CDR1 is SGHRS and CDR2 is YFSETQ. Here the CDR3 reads CASSFTPGGLNTEAFF. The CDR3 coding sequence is TGCGCCAGCAGCTTCACCCCGGGGGGCCTGAACACTGAAGCTTTCTTT.

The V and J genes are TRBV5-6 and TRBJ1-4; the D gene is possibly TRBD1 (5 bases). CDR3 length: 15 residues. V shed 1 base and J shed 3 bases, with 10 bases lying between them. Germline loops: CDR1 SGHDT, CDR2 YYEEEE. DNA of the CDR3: TGTGCCAGCAGCTTGCTAGGGGTTTCTAATGAAAAACTGTTTTTT. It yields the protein CASSLLGVSNEKLFF.

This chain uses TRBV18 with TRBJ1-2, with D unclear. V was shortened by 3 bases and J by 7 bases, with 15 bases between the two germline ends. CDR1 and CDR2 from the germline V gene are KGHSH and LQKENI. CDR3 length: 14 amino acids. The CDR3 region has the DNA TGTGCCAGCTCACCGACGGGAGAGGCGGGTGGCTACACCTTC. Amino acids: CASSPTGEAGGYTF.

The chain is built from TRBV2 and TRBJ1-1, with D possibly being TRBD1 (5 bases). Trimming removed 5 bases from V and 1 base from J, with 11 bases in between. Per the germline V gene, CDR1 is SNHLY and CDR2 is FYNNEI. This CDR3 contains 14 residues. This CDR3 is CASSPQGGNTEAFF. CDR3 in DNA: TGTGCCAGCAGTCCTCAGGGTGGGAACACTGAAGCTTTCTTT.

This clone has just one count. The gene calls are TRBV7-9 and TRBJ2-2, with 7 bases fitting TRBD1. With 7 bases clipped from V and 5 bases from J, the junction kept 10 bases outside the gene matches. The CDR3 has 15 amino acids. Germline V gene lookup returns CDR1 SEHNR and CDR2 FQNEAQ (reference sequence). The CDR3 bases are TGTGCCAGCACGTTCAGACAGGGTGGTACCGGGGAGCTGTTTTTT. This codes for CASTFRQGGTGELFF.

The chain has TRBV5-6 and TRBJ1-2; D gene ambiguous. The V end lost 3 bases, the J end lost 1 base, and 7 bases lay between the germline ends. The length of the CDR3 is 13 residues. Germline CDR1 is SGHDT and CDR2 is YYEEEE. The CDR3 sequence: CASSSRLNYGYTF. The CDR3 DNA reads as TGTGCCAGCAGCTCGAGACTTAACTATGGCTACACCTTC.

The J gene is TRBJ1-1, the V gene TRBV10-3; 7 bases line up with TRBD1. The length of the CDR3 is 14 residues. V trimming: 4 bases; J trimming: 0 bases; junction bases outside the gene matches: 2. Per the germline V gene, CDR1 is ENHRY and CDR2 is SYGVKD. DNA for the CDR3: TGTGCCATCAGTGGGACAGGAGTGAACACTGAAGCTTTCTTT. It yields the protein CAISGTGVNTEAFF.

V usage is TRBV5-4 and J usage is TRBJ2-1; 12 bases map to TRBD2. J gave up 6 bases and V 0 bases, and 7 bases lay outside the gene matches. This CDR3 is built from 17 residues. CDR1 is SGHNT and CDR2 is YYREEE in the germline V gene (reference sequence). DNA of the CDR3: TGTGCCAGCAGCTTGGTGAGACTAGCGGGAGTAGGCAATGAGCAGTTCTTC. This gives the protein CASSLVRLAGVGNEQFF. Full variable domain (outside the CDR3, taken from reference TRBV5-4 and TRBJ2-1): ETGVTQSPTHLIKTRGQQVTLRCSSQSGHNTVSWYQQALGQGPQFIFQYYREEENGRGNFPPRFSGLQFPNYSSELNVNALELDDSALYLCASSLVRLAGVGNEQFFGPGTRLTVL.

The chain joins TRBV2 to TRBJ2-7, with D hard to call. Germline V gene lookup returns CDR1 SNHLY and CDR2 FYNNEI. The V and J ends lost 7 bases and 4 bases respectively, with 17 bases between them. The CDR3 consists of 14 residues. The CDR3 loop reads CASTQDRRSYEQYF. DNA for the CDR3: TGTGCCAGCACCCAGGATCGGCGTTCATACGAGCAGTACTTC.

CDR3 protein: CASSFSQGETQYF. CDR3 nucleotides: TGTGCCAGCAGTTTTTCACAGGGAGAGACCCAGTACTTC. The chain joins TRBV12-3 or TRBV12-4 to TRBJ2-5; D might be TRBD1 (6 bases). V lost 3 bases, J lost 4 bases, and 9 bases lay in between. There are 13 residues in the CDR3.

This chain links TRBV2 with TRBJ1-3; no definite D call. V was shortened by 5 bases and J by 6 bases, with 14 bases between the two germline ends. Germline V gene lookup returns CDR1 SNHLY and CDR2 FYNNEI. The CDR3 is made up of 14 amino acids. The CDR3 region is CASSRGQTINTIYF. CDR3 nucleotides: TGTGCCAGCAGTCGAGGGCAGACCATAAACACCATATATTTT.

The CDR3 protein is CASTSGTVPYEQYF. Written as DNA, the CDR3 is TGTGCCAGTACCTCCGGGACAGTCCCCTACGAGCAGTACTTC. The rearrangement joins TRBV6-5 to TRBJ2-7, with 7 bases fitting TRBD1. Germline V CDR1 and CDR2: MNHEY, SVGAGI. The CDR3 has 14 residues. Losses at the gene ends were 9 bases for V and 2 bases for J; bases not matched to a gene: 10.